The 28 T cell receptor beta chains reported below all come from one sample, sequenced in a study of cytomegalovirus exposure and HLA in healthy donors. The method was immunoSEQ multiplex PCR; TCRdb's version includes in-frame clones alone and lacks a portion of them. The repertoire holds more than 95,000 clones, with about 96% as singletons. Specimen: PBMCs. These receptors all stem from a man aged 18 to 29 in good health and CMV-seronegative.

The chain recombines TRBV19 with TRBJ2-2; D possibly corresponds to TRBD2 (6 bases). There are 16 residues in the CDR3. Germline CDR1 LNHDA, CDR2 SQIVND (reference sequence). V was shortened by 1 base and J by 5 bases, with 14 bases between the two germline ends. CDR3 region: CASSIAWGERTGELFF. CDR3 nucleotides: TGTGCCAGTAGTATAGCTTGGGGGGAGAGGACCGGGGAGCTGTTTTTT.

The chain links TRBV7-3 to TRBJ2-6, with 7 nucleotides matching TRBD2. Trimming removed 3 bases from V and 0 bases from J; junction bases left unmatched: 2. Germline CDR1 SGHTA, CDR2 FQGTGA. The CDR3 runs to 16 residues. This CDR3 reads CASSFRGSSGANVLTF. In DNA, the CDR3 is TGTGCCAGCAGCTTTCGCGGGAGCTCTGGGGCCAACGTCCTGACTTTC.

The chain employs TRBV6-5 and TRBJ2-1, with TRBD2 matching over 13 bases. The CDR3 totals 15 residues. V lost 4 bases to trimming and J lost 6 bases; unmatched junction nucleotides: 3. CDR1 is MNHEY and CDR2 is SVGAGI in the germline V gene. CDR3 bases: TGTGCCAGCAGTTCAACTAGCGGGAGGGCCAATGAGCAGTTCTTC. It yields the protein CASSSTSGRANEQFF.

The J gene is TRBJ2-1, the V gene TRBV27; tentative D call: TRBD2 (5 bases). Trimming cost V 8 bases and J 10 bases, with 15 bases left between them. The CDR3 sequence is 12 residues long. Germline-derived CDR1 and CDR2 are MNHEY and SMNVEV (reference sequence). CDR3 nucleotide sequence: TGTGCCAGCGAGGGCTCCCCAAACGAGCAGTTCTTC. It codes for CASEGSPNEQFF.

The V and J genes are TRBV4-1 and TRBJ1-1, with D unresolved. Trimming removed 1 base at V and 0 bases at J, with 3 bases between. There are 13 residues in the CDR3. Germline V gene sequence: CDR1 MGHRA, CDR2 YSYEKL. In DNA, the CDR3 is TGCGCCAGCAGCCAAGTCGTGAACACTGAAGCTTTCTTT. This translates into CASSQVVNTEAFF.

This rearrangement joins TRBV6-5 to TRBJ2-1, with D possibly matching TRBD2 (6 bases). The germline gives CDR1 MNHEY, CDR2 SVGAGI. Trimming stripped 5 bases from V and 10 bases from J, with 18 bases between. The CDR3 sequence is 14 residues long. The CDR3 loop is CASSTPSGAGEQFF. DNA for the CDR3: TGTGCCAGCAGTACCCCCTCCGGGGCGGGGGAGCAGTTCTTC.

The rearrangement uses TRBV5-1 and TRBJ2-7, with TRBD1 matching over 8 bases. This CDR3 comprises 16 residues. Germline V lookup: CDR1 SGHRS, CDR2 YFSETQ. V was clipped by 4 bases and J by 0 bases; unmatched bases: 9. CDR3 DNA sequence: TGCGCCAGCAGCCCCCCAGACAGGGGACCCTCCTACGAGCAGTACTTC. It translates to CASSPPDRGPSYEQYF. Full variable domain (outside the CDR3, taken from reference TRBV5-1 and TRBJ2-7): KAGVTQTPRYLIKTRGQQVTLSCSPISGHRSVSWYQQTPGQGLQFLFEYFSETQRNKGNFPGRFSGRQFSNSRSEMNVSTLELGDSALYLCASSPPDRGPSYEQYFGPGTRLTVT.

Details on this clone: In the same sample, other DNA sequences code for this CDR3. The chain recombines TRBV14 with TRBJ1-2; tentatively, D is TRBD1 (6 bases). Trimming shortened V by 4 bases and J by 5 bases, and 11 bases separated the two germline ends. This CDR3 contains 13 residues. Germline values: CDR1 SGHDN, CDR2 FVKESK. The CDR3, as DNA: TGTGCCAGCAGCCCAGAGGACAGATATGGCTACACCTTC. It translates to CASSPEDRYGYTF.

The CDR3 DNA is TGTGCCAGCAGCTTAACGCGGGCAGAGACAGATACGCAGTATTTT. As protein: CASSLTRAETDTQYF. This chain uses TRBV7-3 with TRBJ2-3, with a possible D match to TRBD2 (5 bases). Trimming cost V 0 bases and J 3 bases, with 10 bases left between them. The CDR3 loop spans 15 amino acids. Germline V gives CDR1 SGHTA, CDR2 FQGTGA.

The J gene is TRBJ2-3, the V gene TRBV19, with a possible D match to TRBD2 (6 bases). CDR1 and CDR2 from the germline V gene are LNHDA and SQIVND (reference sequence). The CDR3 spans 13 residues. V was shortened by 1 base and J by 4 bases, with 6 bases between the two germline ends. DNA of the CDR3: TGTGCCAGTAGTATAGCGGGAGCAGATACGCAGTATTTT. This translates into CASSIAGADTQYF. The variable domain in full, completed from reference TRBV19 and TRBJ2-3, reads DGGITQSPKYLFRKEGQNVTLSCEQNLNHDAMYWYRQDPGQGLRLIYYSQIVNDFQKGDIAEGYSVSREKKESFPLTVTSAQKNPTAFYLCASSIAGADTQYFGPGTRLTVL.

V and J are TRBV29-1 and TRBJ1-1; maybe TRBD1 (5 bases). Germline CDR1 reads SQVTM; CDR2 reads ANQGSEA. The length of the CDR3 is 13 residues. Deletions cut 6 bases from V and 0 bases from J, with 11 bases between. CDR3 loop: CSVPTVMNTEAFF. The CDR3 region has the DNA TGCAGCGTCCCGACAGTCATGAACACTGAAGCTTTCTTT. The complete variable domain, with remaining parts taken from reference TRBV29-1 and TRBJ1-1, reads SAVISQKPSRDICQRGTSLTIQCQVDSQVTMMFWYRQQPGQSLTLIATANQGSEATYESGFVIDKFPISRPNLTFSTLTVSNMSPEDSSIYLCSVPTVMNTEAFFGQGTRLTVV.

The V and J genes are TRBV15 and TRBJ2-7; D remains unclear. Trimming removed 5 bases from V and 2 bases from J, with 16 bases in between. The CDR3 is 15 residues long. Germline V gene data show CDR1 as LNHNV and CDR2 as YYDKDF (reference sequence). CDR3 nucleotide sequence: TGTGCCACCAGCCCCAATAGAGGCCTCACCTACGAGCAGTACTTC. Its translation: CATSPNRGLTYEQYF.

The CDR3, as DNA: TGTGCCTGGAATTCCGGGATCACCGGGGAGCTGTTTTTT. It codes for CAWNSGITGELFF. This chain joins TRBV30 and TRBJ2-2; the D gene is possibly TRBD2 (5 bases). The germline V gene encodes CDR1 GTSNPN and CDR2 SVGIG (reference sequence). Between the trimmed V and J ends, which lost 4 bases and 4 bases, there was a span of 10 bases. CDR3 length: 13 amino acids.

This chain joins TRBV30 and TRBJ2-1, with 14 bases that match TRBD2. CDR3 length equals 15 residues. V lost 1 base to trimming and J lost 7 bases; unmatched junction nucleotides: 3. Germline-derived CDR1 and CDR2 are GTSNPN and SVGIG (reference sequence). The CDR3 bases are TGTGCCTGGAGTGGACTAGCGGGAGGGCCGAATGAGCAGTTCTTC. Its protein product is CAWSGLAGGPNEQFF.

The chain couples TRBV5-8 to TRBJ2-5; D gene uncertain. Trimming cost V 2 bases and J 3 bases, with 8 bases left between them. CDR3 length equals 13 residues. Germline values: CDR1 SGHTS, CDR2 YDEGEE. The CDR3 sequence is CASSFTAEETQYF. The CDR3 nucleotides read TGTGCCAGCAGCTTTACGGCGGAAGAGACCCAGTACTTC. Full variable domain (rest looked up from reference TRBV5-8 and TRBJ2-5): EAGVTQSPTHLIKTRGQQATLRCSPISGHTSVYWYQQALGLGLQFLLWYDEGEERNRGNFPPRFSGRQFPNYSSELNVNALELEDSALYLCASSFTAEETQYFGPGTRLLVL.

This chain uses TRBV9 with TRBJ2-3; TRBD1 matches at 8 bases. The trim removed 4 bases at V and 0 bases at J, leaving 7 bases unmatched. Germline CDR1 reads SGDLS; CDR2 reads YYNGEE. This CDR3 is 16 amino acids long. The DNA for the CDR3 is TGTGCCAGCAGCCTACACAGGGGGTCAAGCACAGATACGCAGTATTTT. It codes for CASSLHRGSSTDTQYF.

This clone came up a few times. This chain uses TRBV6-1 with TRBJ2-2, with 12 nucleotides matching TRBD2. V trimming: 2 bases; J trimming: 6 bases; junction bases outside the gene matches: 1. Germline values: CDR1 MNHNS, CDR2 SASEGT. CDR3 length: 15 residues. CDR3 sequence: CASSELAGGPGELFF. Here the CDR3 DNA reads TGTGCCAGCAGTGAACTAGCGGGAGGGCCCGGGGAGCTGTTTTTT.

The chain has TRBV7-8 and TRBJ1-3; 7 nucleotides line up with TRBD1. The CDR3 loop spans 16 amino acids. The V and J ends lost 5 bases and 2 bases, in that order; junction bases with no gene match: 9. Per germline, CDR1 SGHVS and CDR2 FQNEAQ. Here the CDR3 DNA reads TGTGCCAGCAGCGCCCGACAGGGAAGGGCTGGAAACACCATATATTTT. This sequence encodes CASSARQGRAGNTIYF.

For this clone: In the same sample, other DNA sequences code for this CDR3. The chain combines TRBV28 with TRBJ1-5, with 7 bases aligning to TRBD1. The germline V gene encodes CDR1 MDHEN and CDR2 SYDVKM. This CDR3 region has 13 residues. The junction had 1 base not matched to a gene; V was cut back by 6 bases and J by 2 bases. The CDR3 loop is CASRGQGNQPQHF. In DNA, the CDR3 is TGTGCCAGCAGAGGACAGGGCAATCAGCCCCAGCATTTT.

DNA for the CDR3: TGTGCCTGGGCCACCGGGACTAAGTCATACGAGCAGTACTTC. This gives the protein CAWATGTKSYEQYF. The rearrangement uses TRBV30 and TRBJ2-7; 7 bases line up with TRBD2. V gave up 5 bases and J gave up 4 bases; unmatched junction bases: 11. The length of the CDR3 is 14 residues. Looked up from germline, CDR1 is GTSNPN and CDR2 is SVGIG (reference sequence). The whole variable domain, filled in from reference TRBV30 and TRBJ2-7, reads SQTIHQWPATLVQPVGSPLSLECTVEGTSNPNLYWYRQAAGRGLQLLFYSVGIGQISSEVPQNLSASRPQDRQFILSSKKLLLSDSGFYLCAWATGTKSYEQYFGPGTRLTVT.

The CDR3 sequence: CASRRGPVETQYF. The CDR3 bases are TGTGCCAGCAGGAGGGGGCCGGTAGAGACCCAGTACTTC. The chain has TRBV6-5 and TRBJ2-5; 7 nucleotides match TRBD1. The germline gives CDR1 MNHEY, CDR2 SVGAGI. This CDR3 has 13 amino acids. J lost 4 bases, V lost 6 bases, and 5 bases had no gene match.

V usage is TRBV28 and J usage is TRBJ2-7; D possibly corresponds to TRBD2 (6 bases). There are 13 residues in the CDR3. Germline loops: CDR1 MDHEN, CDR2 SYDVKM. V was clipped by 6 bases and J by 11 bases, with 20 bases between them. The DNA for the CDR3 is TGTGCCAGCAGGCGGGACGGAGCACCGGTGGAGTACTTC. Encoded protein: CASRRDGAPVEYF.

CDR3 region: CASSSTVQETQYF. In DNA form, the CDR3 reads TGTGCCAGCAGCTCCACGGTTCAAGAGACCCAGTACTTC. This chain links TRBV7-3 with TRBJ2-5; D unresolved. The germline V and J ends were trimmed by 4 bases and 2 bases, with 8 bases remaining between them. Germline CDR1 SGHTA, CDR2 FQGTGA. The CDR3 covers 13 residues. Based on the CDR3 plus reference TRBV7-3 and TRBJ2-5, the full variable domain is GAGVSQTPSNKVTEKGKYVELRCDPISGHTALYWYRQSLGQGPEFLIYFQGTGAADDSGLPNDRFFAVRPEGSVSTLKIQRTERGDSAVYLCASSSTVQETQYFGPGTRLLVL.

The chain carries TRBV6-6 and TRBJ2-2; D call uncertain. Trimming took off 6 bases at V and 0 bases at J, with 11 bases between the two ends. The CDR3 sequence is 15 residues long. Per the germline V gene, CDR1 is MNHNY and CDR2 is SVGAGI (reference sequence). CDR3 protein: CASRSTPSNTGELFF. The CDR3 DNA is TGTGCCAGCAGGTCGACACCATCGAACACCGGGGAGCTGTTTTTT.

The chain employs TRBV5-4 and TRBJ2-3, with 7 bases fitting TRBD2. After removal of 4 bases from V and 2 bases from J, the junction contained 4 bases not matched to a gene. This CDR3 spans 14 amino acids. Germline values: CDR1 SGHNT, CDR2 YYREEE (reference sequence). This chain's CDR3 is CASSTRLATDTQYF. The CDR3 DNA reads TGTGCCAGCAGCACGCGACTAGCCACAGATACGCAGTATTTT.

The CDR3 nucleotides read TGTGCCAGCAGTTCCACAGGGGAAATCAGCATTCAGTACTTC. It yields the protein CASSSTGEISIQYF. V and J are TRBV27 and TRBJ2-4; 7 bases agree with TRBD1. V gave up 4 bases and J gave up 9 bases; unmatched junction bases: 9. Germline CDR1 reads MNHEY; CDR2 reads SMNVEV (reference sequence). The CDR3 extends over 14 amino acids.

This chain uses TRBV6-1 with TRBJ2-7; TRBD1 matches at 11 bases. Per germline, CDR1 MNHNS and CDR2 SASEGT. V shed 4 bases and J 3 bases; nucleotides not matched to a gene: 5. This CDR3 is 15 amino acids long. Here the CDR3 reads CASSGSGTGGYEQYF. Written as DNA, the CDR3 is TGTGCCAGCAGTGGGTCGGGGACAGGGGGCTACGAGCAGTACTTC.

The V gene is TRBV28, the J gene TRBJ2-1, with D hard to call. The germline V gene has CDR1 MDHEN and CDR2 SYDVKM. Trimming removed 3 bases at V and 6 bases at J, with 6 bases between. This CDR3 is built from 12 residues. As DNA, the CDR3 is TGTGCCAGCAGTTTGGGCAGCAATGAGCAGTTCTTC. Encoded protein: CASSLGSNEQFF.